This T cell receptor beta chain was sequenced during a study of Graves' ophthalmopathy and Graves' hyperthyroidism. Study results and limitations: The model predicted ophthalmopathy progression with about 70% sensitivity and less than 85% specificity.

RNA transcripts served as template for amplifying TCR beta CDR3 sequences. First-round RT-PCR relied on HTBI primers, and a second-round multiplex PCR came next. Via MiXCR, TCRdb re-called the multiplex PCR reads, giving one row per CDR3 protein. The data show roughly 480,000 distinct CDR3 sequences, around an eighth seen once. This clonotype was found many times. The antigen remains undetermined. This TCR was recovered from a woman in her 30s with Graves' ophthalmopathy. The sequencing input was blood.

For the CDR3, the DNA is TGTGCCTGGAGTCCATGGACCGGCTATGGCTACACCTTC. Amino acid sequence: CAWSPWTGYGYTF. The chain is built from TRBV30 and TRBJ1-2, with no clear D. The CDR3 runs to 13 residues. Germline lookup yields CDR1 GTSNPN and CDR2 SVGIG (reference sequence). Trimming cost V 2 bases and J 4 bases, with 11 bases left between them.